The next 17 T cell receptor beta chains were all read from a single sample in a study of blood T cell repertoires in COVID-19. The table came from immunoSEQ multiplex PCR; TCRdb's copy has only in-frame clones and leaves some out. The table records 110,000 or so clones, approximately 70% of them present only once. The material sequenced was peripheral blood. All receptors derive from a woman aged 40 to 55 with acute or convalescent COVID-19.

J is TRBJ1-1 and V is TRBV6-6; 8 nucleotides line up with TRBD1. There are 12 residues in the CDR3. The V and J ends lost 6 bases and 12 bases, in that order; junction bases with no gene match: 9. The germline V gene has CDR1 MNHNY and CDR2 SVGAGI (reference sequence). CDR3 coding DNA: TGTGCCAGCAGCCCGGGACAGGCGGGCCCTTTCTTT. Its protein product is CASSPGQAGPFF.

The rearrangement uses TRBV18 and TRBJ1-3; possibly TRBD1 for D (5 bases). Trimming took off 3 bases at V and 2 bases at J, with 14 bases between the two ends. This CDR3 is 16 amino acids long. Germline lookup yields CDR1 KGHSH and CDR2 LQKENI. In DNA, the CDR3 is TGTGCCAGCTCACCGCGTGCTCCGGGGGCTGGAAACACCATATATTTT. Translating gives CASSPRAPGAGNTIYF.

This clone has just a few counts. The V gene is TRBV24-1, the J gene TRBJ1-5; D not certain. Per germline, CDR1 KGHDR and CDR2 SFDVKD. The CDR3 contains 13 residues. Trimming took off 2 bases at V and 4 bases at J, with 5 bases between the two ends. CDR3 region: CATSDSVNQPQHF. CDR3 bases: TGTGCCACCAGTGATTCAGTGAATCAGCCCCAGCATTTT.

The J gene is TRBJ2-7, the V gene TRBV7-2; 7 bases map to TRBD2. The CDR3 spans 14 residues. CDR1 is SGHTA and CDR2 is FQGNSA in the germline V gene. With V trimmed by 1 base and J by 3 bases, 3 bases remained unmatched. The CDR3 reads CASSLGPGGYEQYF. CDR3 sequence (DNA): TGTGCCAGCAGCTTAGGCCCGGGGGGCTACGAGCAGTACTTC.

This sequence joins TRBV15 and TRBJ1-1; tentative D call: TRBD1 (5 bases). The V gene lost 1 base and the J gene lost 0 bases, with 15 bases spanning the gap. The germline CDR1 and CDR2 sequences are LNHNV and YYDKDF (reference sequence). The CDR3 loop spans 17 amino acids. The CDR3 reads CATSRAQGGVMNTEAFF. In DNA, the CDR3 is TGTGCCACCAGCAGAGCTCAGGGCGGGGTAATGAACACTGAAGCTTTCTTT.

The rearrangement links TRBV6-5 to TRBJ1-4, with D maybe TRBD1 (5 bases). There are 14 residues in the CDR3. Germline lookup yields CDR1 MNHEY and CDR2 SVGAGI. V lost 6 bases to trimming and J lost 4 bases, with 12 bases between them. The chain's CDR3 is CASRVGGVNEKLFF. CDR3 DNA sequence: TGTGCCAGCAGGGTGGGGGGGGTTAATGAAAAACTGTTTTTT.

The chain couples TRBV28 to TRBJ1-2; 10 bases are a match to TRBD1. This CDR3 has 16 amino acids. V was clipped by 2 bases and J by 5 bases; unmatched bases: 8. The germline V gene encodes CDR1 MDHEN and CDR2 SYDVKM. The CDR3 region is CASSLAGTGEGYGYTF. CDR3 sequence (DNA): TGTGCCAGCAGTTTAGCTGGGACAGGGGAAGGTTATGGCTACACCTTC.

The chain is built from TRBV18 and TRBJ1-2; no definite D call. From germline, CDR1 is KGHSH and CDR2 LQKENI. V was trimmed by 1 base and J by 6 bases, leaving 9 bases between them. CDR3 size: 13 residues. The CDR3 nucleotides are TGTGCCAGCTCACCACTTTTGGAGGATGGCTACACCTTC. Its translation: CASSPLLEDGYTF.

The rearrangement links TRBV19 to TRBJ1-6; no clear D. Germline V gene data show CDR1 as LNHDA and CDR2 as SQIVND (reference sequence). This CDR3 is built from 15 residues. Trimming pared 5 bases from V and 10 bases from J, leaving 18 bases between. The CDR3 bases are TGTGCCAGTAGTCAGACGGGGTCCCAGGAGTCACCCCTCCACTTT. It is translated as CASSQTGSQESPLHF.

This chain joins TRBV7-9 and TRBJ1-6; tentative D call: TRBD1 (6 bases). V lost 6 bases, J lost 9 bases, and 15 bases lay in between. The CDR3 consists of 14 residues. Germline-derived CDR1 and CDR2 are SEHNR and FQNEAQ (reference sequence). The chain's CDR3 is CASRGGAIGSPLHF. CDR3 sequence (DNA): TGTGCCAGCAGAGGGGGGGCTATAGGTTCACCCCTCCACTTT.

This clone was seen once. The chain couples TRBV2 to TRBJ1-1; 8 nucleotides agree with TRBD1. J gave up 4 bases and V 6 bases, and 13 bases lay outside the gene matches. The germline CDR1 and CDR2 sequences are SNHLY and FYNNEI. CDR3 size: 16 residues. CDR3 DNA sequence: TGTGCCAGCAGCCCCGACAGGGGAGGATTTAGCACTGAAGCTTTCTTT. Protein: CASSPDRGGFSTEAFF.

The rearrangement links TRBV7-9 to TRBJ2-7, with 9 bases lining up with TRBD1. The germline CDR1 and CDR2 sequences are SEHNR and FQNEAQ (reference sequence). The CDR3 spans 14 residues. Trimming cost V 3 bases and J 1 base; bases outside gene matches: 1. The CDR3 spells CASSFGTGSYEQYF. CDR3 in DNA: TGTGCCAGCAGCTTCGGGACAGGGTCCTACGAGCAGTACTTC.

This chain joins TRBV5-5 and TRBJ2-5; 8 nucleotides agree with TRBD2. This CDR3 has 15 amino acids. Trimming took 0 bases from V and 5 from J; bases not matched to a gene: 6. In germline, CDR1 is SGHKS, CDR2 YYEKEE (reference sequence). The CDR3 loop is CASSLDAGGWETQYF. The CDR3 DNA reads TGTGCCAGCAGCTTGGATGCGGGGGGCTGGGAGACCCAGTACTTC. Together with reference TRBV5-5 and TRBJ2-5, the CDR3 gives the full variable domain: DAGVTQSPTHLIKTRGQQVTLRCSPISGHKSVSWYQQVLGQGPQFIFQYYEKEERGRGNFPDRFSARQFPNYSSELNVNALLLGDSALYLCASSLDAGGWETQYFGPGTRLLVL.

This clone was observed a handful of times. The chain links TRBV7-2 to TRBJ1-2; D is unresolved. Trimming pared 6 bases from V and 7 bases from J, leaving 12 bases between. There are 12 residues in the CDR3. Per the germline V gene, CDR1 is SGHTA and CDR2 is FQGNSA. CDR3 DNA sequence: TGTGCCAGCAGTCAAGGACTCTCTGGCTACACCTTC. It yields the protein CASSQGLSGYTF.

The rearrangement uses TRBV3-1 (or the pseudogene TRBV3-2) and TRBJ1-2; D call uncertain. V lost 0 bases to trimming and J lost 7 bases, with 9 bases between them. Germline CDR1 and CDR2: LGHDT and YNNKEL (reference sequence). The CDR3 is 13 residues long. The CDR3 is CASSQEVRGGYTF. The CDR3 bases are TGTGCCAGCAGCCAAGAAGTCCGCGGTGGCTACACCTTC.

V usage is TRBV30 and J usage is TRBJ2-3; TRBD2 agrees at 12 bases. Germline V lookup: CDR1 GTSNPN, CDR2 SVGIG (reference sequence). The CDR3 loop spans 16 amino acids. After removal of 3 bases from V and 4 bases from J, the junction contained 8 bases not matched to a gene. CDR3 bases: TGTGCCTGGAGGAATCAGCTAGCGGGGGGGCCAGATACGCAGTATTTT. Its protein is CAWRNQLAGGPDTQYF.

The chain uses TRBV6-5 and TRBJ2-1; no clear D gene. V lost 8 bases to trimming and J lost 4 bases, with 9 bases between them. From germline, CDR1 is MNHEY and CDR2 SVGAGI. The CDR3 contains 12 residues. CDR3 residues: CASAPMYNEQFF. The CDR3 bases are TGTGCCAGCGCCCCTATGTACAATGAGCAGTTCTTC.